A selection of T cell receptor beta chains follows, all from one sample in a study of T cells in localized non-small cell lung cancer. This table comes from immunoSEQ multiplex PCR, and its TCRdb copy is limited to in-frame clones, with some not included. Among 86,000 or so clones listed, 80% to 90% were seen once. The sequenced sample was peripheral blood, obtained before any cancer treatment. The receptors here all came from a man aged 35-75 years with stage I lung adenocarcinoma. Both conserved end residues are part of each CDR3. A D gene is named only where the DNA matches it firmly. The size entry is marked missing in some rows and otherwise reads once, few, many or a size class.

>TRBV30|once|.|TRBJ2-5
TGTGCCTGGAGTGTACGACAGGAGGAGACCCAGTACTTC
CAWSVRQEETQYF
>TRBV5-6|.|.|TRBJ1-4
TGTGCCAGCAGCTTGCGGTCCGGCGTGGGTGAAAAACTGTTTTTT
CASSLRSGVGEKLFF
>TRBV5-4|.|.|TRBJ1-1
TGTGCCAGCAGCTTGGTCAGGGACACTGAAGCTTTCTTT
CASSLVRDTEAFF
>TRBV28|.|.|TRBJ1-5
TGTGCCAGCAGTTTAGGTGCCAGAGGGCCCCAGCATTTT
CASSLGARGPQHF
>TRBV28|.|TRBD1|TRBJ1-5
TGTGCCAGCAGCCGGGGACAGGGGGCCGGTCAGCCCCAGCATTTT
CASSRGQGAGQPQHF
>TRBV7-8|medium-sized|TRBD1|TRBJ2-1
TGTGCCAGCAGCGCCGGGACAGGGGTGTATGAGCAGTTCTTC
CASSAGTGVYEQFF
>TRBV19|.|.|TRBJ1-4
TGTGCCAGTACTCTGAAAGGGGCACTAAATGAAAAACTGTTTTTT
CASTLKGALNEKLFF
>TRBV19|.|TRBD2|TRBJ2-7
TGTGCCAGTAGTATAAGCTTCCAGGGGATGGGGACTAGCGGAGAAAACCGTCCTTCCCACGAGCAGTACTTC
CASSISFQGMGTSGENRPSHEQYF
>TRBV29-1|.|.|TRBJ1-2
TGCAGCTCTAGGGGGAACTATGGCTACGCCTTC
CSSRGNYGYAF
>TRBV2|.|.|TRBJ1-2
TGTGCCAGCAGTCGCCTTTCAGACAGGTCCGCTAACTATGGCTACACCTTC
CASSRLSDRSANYGYTF
>TRBV30|few|TRBD2|TRBJ2-2
TGTGCCTGGACGTCCTTAGCGGGAGGGCCCCTCGGGGAGCTGTTTTTT
CAWTSLAGGPLGELFF
>TRBV7-9|.|TRBD1|TRBJ2-2
TGTGCCAGCAGCTTAACAGGGGGCATCTCCAACGGGGAGCTGTTTTTT
CASSLTGGISNGELFF